This passage covers 22 T cell receptor beta chains from one sample sequenced in a study of T cell changes during pregnancy in multiple sclerosis (dated by TCRdb to the late 2010s). The library came from the immunoSEQ multiplex PCR assay. TCRdb took over this immuneACCESS table, retaining in-frame rearrangements with V and J assigned. Such tables are incomplete; in checked studies, under half of the missing clones stem from an unresolved V gene, and the remainder is unexplained. This sample has 40,000 to 50,000 clones in its table, and 90% to 95% of those were observed once. Of the sample, roughly 8.1% falls within the top ten clones. The source was CD8+ T cells from peripheral blood mononuclear cells, collected in the third trimester of pregnancy. These receptors all stem from a female donor with multiple sclerosis, enrolled in a pregnancy study.

CDR3 in DNA: TGTGCCAGCAGCTTGGCTCCAGGTACCTCTTACGAGCAGTACTTC. Translation: CASSLAPGTSYEQYF. The chain combines TRBV5-4 with TRBJ2-7; D is unresolved. V dropped 0 bases and J dropped 4 bases, with 14 bases sitting between them. Germline V gene lookup returns CDR1 SGHNT and CDR2 YYREEE (reference sequence). The CDR3 is 15 residues long.

The chain combines TRBV7-9 with TRBJ2-7; 10 nucleotides match TRBD2. Germline CDR1 reads SEHNR; CDR2 reads FQNEAQ (reference sequence). This CDR3 region has 14 residues. V trimming: 3 bases; J trimming: 2 bases; junction bases outside the gene matches: 1. CDR3 DNA: TGTGCCAGCAGCTTGAGCGGGAGGGCCTACGAGCAGTACTTC. Protein product: CASSLSGRAYEQYF. Filled out from reference TRBV7-9 and TRBJ2-7, the complete variable domain reads DTGVSQNPRHKITKRGQNVTFRCDPISEHNRLYWYRQTLGQGPEFLTYFQNEAQLEKSRLLSDRFSAERPKGSFSTLEIQRTEQGDSAMYLCASSLSGRAYEQYFGPGTRLTVT.

The chain couples TRBV5-4 to TRBJ1-4, with 10 bases matching TRBD1. Germline V gene sequence: CDR1 SGHNT, CDR2 YYREEE (reference sequence). The CDR3 loop spans 14 amino acids. V lost 0 bases, J lost 12 bases, and 5 bases stayed unmatched. The CDR3 DNA reads as TGTGCCAGCAGCTTGGACGGGACAGGGGAGGAACTGTTTTTT. It specifies CASSLDGTGEELFF.

The V gene is TRBV7-3, the J gene TRBJ2-2; 11 bases map to TRBD2. The CDR3 has 17 amino acids. Germline assignment: CDR1 SGHTA and CDR2 FQGTGA. J gave up 3 bases and V 2 bases, and 5 bases lay outside the gene matches. The CDR3 bases are TGTGCCAGCAGCTTACAATCGGGACTAGCGGACACCGGGGAGCTGTTTTTT. This encodes CASSLQSGLADTGELFF.

The V gene is TRBV6-8, the J gene TRBJ2-1, with 12 bases matching TRBD2. The CDR3 loop spans 13 amino acids. V was pared by 10 bases and J by 3 bases, with 1 base of the junction left unmatched. The germline CDR1 and CDR2 sequences are MNHGY and SAAAGT. The CDR3 nucleotides read TGTGCCAAACTAGCGGGAGGCTACAATGAGCAGTTCTTC. Its translation: CAKLAGGYNEQFF.

The chain links TRBV7-9 to TRBJ1-5, with D unclear. The V end was cut by 7 bases, the J end by 7 bases, with 17 bases between. The CDR3 runs to 14 residues. Germline lookup yields CDR1 SEHNR and CDR2 FQNEAQ (reference sequence). CDR3 in DNA: TGTGCCAGCACCTCCGAGGCCCCGGGGCAGCCCCAGCATTTT. Translating gives CASTSEAPGQPQHF.

The CDR3 DNA follows: TGCAGCGCCTACGGGACACCTGCCTACGAGCAGTACTTC. Its protein is CSAYGTPAYEQYF. The V call is TRBV29-1, the J call TRBJ2-7; perhaps TRBD1 as D (6 bases). The CDR3 is 13 residues long. Trimming shortened V by 7 bases and J by 2 bases, and 15 bases separated the two germline ends. Germline V gene lookup returns CDR1 SQVTM and CDR2 ANQGSEA.

The sample holds a few counts of this clone. The DNA for the CDR3 is TGTGCCAGCAGTCCACCACAGGGGACGGACACCATATATTTT. Translation: CASSPPQGTDTIYF. The rearrangement joins TRBV16 to TRBJ1-3, with TRBD1 matching over 7 bases. This CDR3 region has 14 residues. In germline, CDR1 is KGHSY, CDR2 FQNENV. V lost 6 bases to trimming and J lost 8 bases; unmatched junction nucleotides: 10.

V usage is TRBV28 and J usage is TRBJ2-1; possibly TRBD1 for D (6 bases). Germline CDR1 MDHEN, CDR2 SYDVKM. The CDR3 has 17 amino acids. V lost 6 bases and J 4 bases, leaving 22 bases between the germline ends. This chain's CDR3 is CASSQRGTVGGYNEQFF. As DNA, the CDR3 is TGTGCCAGCAGCCAAAGGGGTACCGTAGGGGGTTACAATGAGCAGTTCTTC.

This chain joins TRBV21-1 and TRBJ1-1. TRBV21-1 is a documented pseudogene. The CDR3 spans 13 residues. CDR3 sequence reads: CASSISMNTEAFF. CDR3 bases: TGTGCCAGCAGCATCTCTATGAACACTGAAGCTTTCTTT.

The rearrangement joins TRBV29-1 to TRBJ2-1; TRBD2 might be the D (6 bases). Trimming removed 6 bases at V and 4 bases at J, with 10 bases between. CDR3 length: 12 residues. Germline loops: CDR1 SQVTM, CDR2 ANQGSEA. The CDR3: CSVRGDYNEQFF. DNA for the CDR3: TGCAGCGTACGCGGGGATTACAATGAGCAGTTCTTC.

The chain is built from TRBV27 and TRBJ2-2; D gene unclear. The CDR3 totals 14 residues. Between the trimmed V and J ends, which lost 6 bases and 0 bases, there was a span of 8 bases. The V gene's germline CDR1 is MNHEY and CDR2 SMNVEV (reference sequence). The CDR3 region is CASRTAANTGELFF. For the CDR3, the DNA is TGTGCCAGCAGAACAGCTGCGAACACCGGGGAGCTGTTTTTT.

This clone is a singleton in its sample. Germline is not matched at one junction end, which may reflect a read error. The V call is TRBV9, the J call TRBJ1-1; D unclear. CDR1 and CDR2 (germline): SGDLS, YYNGEE. The CDR3 is 13 amino acids. This CDR3 is CASSAGGLGPEGF. CDR3 sequence (DNA): TGTGCCAGCAGCGCGGGTGGACTAGGGCCCGAGGGATTT. Full variable domain (missing parts from reference TRBV9 and TRBJ1-1): DSGVTQTPKHLITATGQRVTLRCSPRSGDLSVYWYQQSLDQGLQFLIQYYNGEERAKGNILERFSAQQFPDLHSELNLSSLELGDSALYFCASSAGGLGPEGFGQGTRLTVV.

The rearrangement joins TRBV28 to TRBJ2-1; D uncertain. The V gene lost 7 bases and the J gene lost 6 bases, with 16 bases spanning the gap. The germline gives CDR1 MDHEN, CDR2 SYDVKM. The CDR3 sequence is 14 residues long. The CDR3 region is CASKETQTVNEQFF. CDR3 nucleotide sequence: TGTGCCAGCAAGGAGACTCAAACGGTCAATGAGCAGTTCTTC. The variable domain in full, completed from reference TRBV28 and TRBJ2-1, reads DVKVTQSSRYLVKRTGEKVFLECVQDMDHENMFWYRQDPGLGLRLIYFSYDVKMKEKGDIPEGYSVSREKKERFSLILESASTNQTSMYLCASKETQTVNEQFFGPGTRLTVL.

Only one count was recorded for this clone. The rearrangement links TRBV6-5 to TRBJ1-2, with D perhaps matching TRBD1 (5 bases). Germline lookup yields CDR1 MNHEY and CDR2 SVGAGI. Trimming removed 3 bases at V and 0 bases at J, with 8 bases between. CDR3 size: 14 residues. CDR3: CASSYGGTNYGYTF. CDR3 nucleotide sequence: TGTGCCAGCAGTTATGGGGGGACTAACTATGGCTACACCTTC.

The V gene is TRBV9, the J gene TRBJ1-2; 7 bases are shared with TRBD1. Germline lookup yields CDR1 SGDLS and CDR2 YYNGEE. The V and J ends lost 3 bases and 8 bases, in that order; junction bases with no gene match: 13. The CDR3 consists of 15 residues. This CDR3 reads CASSGTDRINGGYTF. The CDR3 DNA reads as TGTGCCAGCAGCGGCACGGACAGGATCAATGGGGGCTACACCTTC.

This chain joins TRBV9 and TRBJ2-3, with D possibly TRBD2 on 6 matching bases. Germline CDR1 SGDLS, CDR2 YYNGEE. V was cut by 0 bases and J by 0 bases, with 11 bases left in between. This CDR3 is built from 16 residues. CDR3 coding DNA: TGTGCCAGCAGCGTAGTTGGGGGGAGTAGCACAGATACGCAGTATTTT. Translation: CASSVVGGSSTDTQYF.

This clone has just one count. The rearrangement uses TRBV4-2 and TRBJ2-5, with 7 bases matching TRBD2. V was pared by 6 bases and J by 11 bases, with 12 bases of the junction left unmatched. The CDR3 is 13 residues long. Per the germline V gene, CDR1 is LGHNA and CDR2 is YNFKEQ. The chain's CDR3 is CASSPEGLREQYF. The CDR3 bases are TGTGCCAGCAGTCCGGAGGGCCTGCGGGAGCAGTACTTC.

CDR3 DNA: TGTGCCACCAGCAGCACTAACACCGGGGAGCTGTTTTTT. Residues: CATSSTNTGELFF. V usage is TRBV15 and J usage is TRBJ2-2; no reliable D call. This CDR3 comprises 13 residues. V was pared by 3 bases and J by 2 bases, with 4 bases between. Germline V lookup: CDR1 LNHNV, CDR2 YYDKDF (reference sequence).

The gene calls are TRBV27 and TRBJ1-1; D remains unclear. V gave up 4 bases and J gave up 1 base, with 7 bases separating them. CDR1 and CDR2 from the germline V gene are MNHEY and SMNVEV (reference sequence). CDR3 size: 13 residues. In DNA, the CDR3 is TGTGCCAGCAGTTACGGGAGGAACACTGAAGCTTTCTTT. Amino acid sequence: CASSYGRNTEAFF.

The gene calls are TRBV30 and TRBJ1-1, with D perhaps TRBD1 (5 bases). Germline V lookup: CDR1 GTSNPN, CDR2 SVGIG (reference sequence). This CDR3 contains 14 residues. V was trimmed by 5 bases and J by 10 bases, leaving 23 bases between them. The CDR3 sequence: CAWVGLRATNGAFF. The CDR3 nucleotides read TGTGCCTGGGTGGGACTGCGGGCCACGAATGGAGCTTTCTTT.

The rearrangement joins TRBV6-5 to TRBJ2-1, with TRBD2 matching over 8 bases. The V gene's germline CDR1 is MNHEY and CDR2 SVGAGI. The CDR3 consists of 15 residues. V lost 7 bases, J lost 2 bases, and 7 bases stayed unmatched. CDR3 DNA sequence: TGTGCCAGCAAGAGAATAGCGGGACCCTACAATGAGCAGTTCTTC. This sequence encodes CASKRIAGPYNEQFF.